The text below deals with one T cell receptor beta chain. This clonotype was seen at least ten times. What antigen it recognizes has not been identified. The input lacks base qualities; no much larger clone sits a single base away. The data derive from a study of regulatory T cells in long-lasting Graves disease (dated by TCRdb to the early 2020s). About the study as a whole: In the newly diagnosed Graves' disease group, patients had been taking antithyroid drugs for less than 3 months. The study took place in China and was registered as a clinical trial. Peripheral blood TCR sequencing and RNA sequencing compared persistent Graves' disease patients with newly diagnosed Graves' disease patients. TCR sequencing covered about 13 persistent and around 20 newly diagnosed Graves' disease patients, some 35 samples in total. Findings and caveats that apply to the study as a whole: TRBV28, TRBJ1-2 and TRBJ2-5 were preferentially used in persistent disease, while TRBV20-1 and TRBJ2-1 were favored in newly diagnosed disease. The small sample size was acknowledged by the authors as a limitation that may reduce accuracy. Only peripheral blood was studied, because thyroid tissue, the primary lesion, was inaccessible. Compared with newly diagnosed patients, persistent Graves' disease patients had lower TCR Shannon entropy and fewer highly expanded clones, which suggests clonal expansion. More public clonotypes were shared among persistent patients (over 2,500) than among newly diagnosed patients (roughly 1,000). Only the TCR beta chain was sequenced and analyzed.

What this sample's time point label stands for: newly diagnosed GD, antithyroid drugs for less than 3 months. For both TCR sequencing and RNA sequencing, RNA was extracted from PBMCs in TRIzol. Graves' disease was diagnosed according to American Thyroid Association guidelines. Patients for the study were recruited at an endocrinology department in Xi'an, China. Each patient gave approximately 9.7 milliliters of peripheral blood, collected in an EDTA anticoagulant tube. PBMCs were isolated by Ficoll Paque Plus density gradient separation without further T cell sorting. An Agilent 2100 Bioanalyzer and agarose gel were used to assess RNA quality, and a NanoDrop 2000 was used to measure RNA concentration. From cysteine to phenylalanine, the CDR3 is 16 amino acids long. Of the read, only the CDR3 DNA is kept; its 48 bases are in frame from base 1. Via the germline V gene, CDR1 is SGHTA and CDR2 FQGNSA. The junction shows trimming of 5 bases on V and 2 bases on J, plus 18 bases between the germline ends.

The library came from multiplex PCR. Instrument used: Illumina HiSeq 4000. iRepertoire HTBI primers and Arm-PCR amplification of CDR3 regions were used to construct TCR beta libraries. Before sequencing, the PCR products went through gel purification. In the source study's methods: Gene usage analysis of CDR3 amino acid clonotypes used the approximately 62 TRBV and 12 to 15 TRBJ segments found across samples. COPE and FqMerger were used to merge the filtered high-quality paired reads into contigs. BLAST was used to align contigs to IMGT TRBV, TRBD and TRBJ reference genes, and CDR3 was defined according to IMGT. Clonotypes above 0.1% frequency were classified as highly expanded clones. Repertoire diversity was measured by Shannon entropy, and V-J evenness by the Gini coefficient. Clonotypes shared by more than one individual were considered public. TCRdb took the public reads, trimmed them with fastp at Q25, ran MiXCR for clone calling and kept in-frame beta chains. Each entry is one CDR3 protein sequence, shown with its most common DNA and genes. TCRdb's processing, not the study's, gives the V and J calls here. The sample table lists 400,000 to 500,000 distinct CDR3 sequences, about 15% of them with a count of one. The leading ten clones occupy roughly 23% of the sample.

This sample was shared with a second study, whose subject was T cells in Graves' hyperthyroidism and ophthalmopathy. As the second study states: A patient counted as having stable Graves' hyperthyroidism if no progression to ophthalmopathy occurred over 18 months of follow-up. Hyperthyroidism patients were newly diagnosed, with disease duration under 2 months, and aged 18 to 65 years. The study excluded patients with uncontrolled infections, other autoimmune diseases, pregnancy or lactation. Diagnoses were established on the basis of clinical symptoms, serum thyroxine and TRAb, thyroid ultrasound, and orbital computed tomography. For the first round of RT-PCR on the TCR CDR3, the HTBI primer set was used together with the Qiagen OneStep RT-PCR kit. Most expanded thyroid clonotypes (frequency above 0.001) were also detected in blood, suggesting blood repertoires may reflect thyroid immune responses. A 13 V-J signature model separated ophthalmopathy from stable hyperthyroidism, with about 88% sensitivity and 81.08% specificity in cross-validation and 80%/75% in testing. During validation, the model predicted progression to ophthalmopathy a median of around 6 months ahead of onset, with almost 71% sensitivity and about 72% specificity. To identify distinguishing TCR V-J signatures, a discovery cohort of about 100 patients was used, comprising approximately 40 with Graves' ophthalmopathy and 57 with stable Graves' hyperthyroidism. Prospective prediction of ophthalmopathy was tested in an independent validation cohort consisting of fewer than 20 hyperthyroidism patients and 15 or so patients who later progressed to ophthalmopathy. For training and testing, the 100 or so patients in the discovery cohort were randomly divided in a 7:3 ratio. In roughly six Graves' hyperthyroidism patients, the study also compared T-cell repertoires from thyroid tissue with T-cell repertoires from blood. After sampling, hyperthyroidism patients received methimazole starting at 30 mg daily, and ophthalmopathy patients received high-dose intravenous methylprednisolone. Libraries were constructed in a second round of multiplex PCR, after which size selection and purification were performed. Sequencing of the libraries was done on an Illumina HiSeq2000 using paired-end 100 bp reads. SOAPnuke was used to process the raw data, throwing out any read that contained adapters or uncalled bases, had a mean Phred below 15, or lacked an exact constant-primer or identifier match. COPE v1.2.5 was used to merge high-quality paired reads, and clonotypes were defined as unique nucleotide sequences. Clonotypes were aligned to IMGT TRBV, TRBD and TRBJ reference segments using MiTCR v1.1. The analysis was restricted to V-J combinations with a frequency above 0.0001, which together covered roughly 99% of the repertoires. The TCS score was defined as F50 (clonal expansion) divided by E x V (chaos), with BLOSUM62-based TCRdist calculated between CDR3 peptides within each V-J. Welch's t-statistics and random forest reduced around 510 V-J features to roughly 13, which were used in a naive Bayes classifier (R e1071). No statistical method was used to fix the sample size in advance, and group allocation was not hidden from the investigators. The paper reports TCR Vbeta CDR3 sequencing of approximately 140 peripheral blood samples: 40 or so ophthalmopathy, about 75 hyperthyroidism and 17 progressor patients.

The source material was peripheral blood mononuclear cells (PBMCs), sampled at new diagnosis, from a patient treated with antithyroid drugs. Here the chain combines TRBV7-2 and TRBJ1-2; the D region possibly corresponds to TRBD1 (6 bases align). The TCR sequence derives from a woman aged 18-29 years with Graves disease. Donor details come from another sample of the same person, matched by shared clones. The CDR3 region: CASSISRDTINYGYTF. The nucleotides are TGTGCCAGCAGCATAAGCCGGGACACTATCAACTATGGCTACACCTTC.